The T cell receptor beta chain described here comes from a study of OX40 agonist ivuxolimab in advanced cancers. Profiled with immunoSEQ multiplex PCR; TCRdb holds only in-frame clones, not every one. The table lists 60,000 to 80,000 clones, over 75% of them singletons. Germline V lookup: CDR1 MNHNY, CDR2 SVGAGI (reference sequence). V gave up 6 bases and J gave up 2 bases; unmatched junction bases: 7. The CDR3 has 14 residues. Autoimmune disease history or systemic immunosuppression led to patients being barred. Sequenced material: CD4+ or CD8+ T cells sorted from blood, taken in a trial of the OX40 agonist ivuxolimab. This TCR came from an adult with an advanced solid tumor such as melanoma, head and neck, liver or kidney cancer. The chain uses TRBV6-6 and TRBJ2-7; 7 nucleotides align to TRBD1. The CDR3 sequence: CASRPRQGTYEQYF. CDR3 in DNA: TGTGCCAGCAGGCCTAGACAGGGTACCTACGAGCAGTACTTC.